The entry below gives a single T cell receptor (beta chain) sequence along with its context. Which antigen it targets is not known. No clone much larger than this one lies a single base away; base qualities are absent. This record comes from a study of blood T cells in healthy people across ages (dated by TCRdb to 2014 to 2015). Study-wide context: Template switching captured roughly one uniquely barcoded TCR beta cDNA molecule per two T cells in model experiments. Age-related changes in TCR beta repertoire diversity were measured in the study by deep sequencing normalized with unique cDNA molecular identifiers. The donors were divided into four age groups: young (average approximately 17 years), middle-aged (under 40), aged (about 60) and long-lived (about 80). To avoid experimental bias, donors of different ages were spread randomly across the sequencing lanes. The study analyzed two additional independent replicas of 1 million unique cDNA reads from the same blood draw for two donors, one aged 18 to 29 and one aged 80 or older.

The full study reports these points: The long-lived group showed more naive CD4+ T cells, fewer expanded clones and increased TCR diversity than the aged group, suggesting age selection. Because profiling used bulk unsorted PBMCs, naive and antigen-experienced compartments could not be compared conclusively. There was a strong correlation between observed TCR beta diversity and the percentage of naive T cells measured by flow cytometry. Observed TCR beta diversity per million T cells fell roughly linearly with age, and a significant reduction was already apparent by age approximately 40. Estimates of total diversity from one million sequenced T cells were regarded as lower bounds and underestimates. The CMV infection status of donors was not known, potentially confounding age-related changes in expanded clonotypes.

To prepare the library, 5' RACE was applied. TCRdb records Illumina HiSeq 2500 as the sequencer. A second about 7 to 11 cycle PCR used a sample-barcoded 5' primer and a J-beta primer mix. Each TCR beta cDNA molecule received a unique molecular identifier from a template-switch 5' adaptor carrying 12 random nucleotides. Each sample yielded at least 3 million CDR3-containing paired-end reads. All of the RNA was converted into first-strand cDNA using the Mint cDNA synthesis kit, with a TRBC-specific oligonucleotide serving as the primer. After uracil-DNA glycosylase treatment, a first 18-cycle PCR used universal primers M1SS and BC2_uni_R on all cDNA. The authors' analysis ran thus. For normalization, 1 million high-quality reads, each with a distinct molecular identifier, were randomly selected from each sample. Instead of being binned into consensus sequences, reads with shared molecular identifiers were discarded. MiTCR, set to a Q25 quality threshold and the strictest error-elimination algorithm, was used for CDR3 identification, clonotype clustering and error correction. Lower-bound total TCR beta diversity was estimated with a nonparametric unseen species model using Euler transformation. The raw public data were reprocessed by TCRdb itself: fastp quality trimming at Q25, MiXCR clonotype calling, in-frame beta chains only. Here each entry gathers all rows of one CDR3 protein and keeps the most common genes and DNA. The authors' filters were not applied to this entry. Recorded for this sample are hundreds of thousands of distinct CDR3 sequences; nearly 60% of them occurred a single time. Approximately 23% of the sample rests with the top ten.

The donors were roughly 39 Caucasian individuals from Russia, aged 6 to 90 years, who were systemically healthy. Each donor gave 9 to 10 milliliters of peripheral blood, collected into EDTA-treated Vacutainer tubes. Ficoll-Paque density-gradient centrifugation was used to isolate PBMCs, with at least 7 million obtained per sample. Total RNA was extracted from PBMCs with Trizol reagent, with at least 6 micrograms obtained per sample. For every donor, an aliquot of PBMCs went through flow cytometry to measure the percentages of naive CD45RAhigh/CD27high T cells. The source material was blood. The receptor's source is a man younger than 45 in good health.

The DNA sequence is as follows: TGTGCCAGCAGCTTAAGTGTGGATCAGCCCCAGCATTTT. This encodes CASSLSVDQPQHF. The chain is made from TRBV7-9 and TRBJ1-5; the D gene cannot be named for sure. The CDR3, from cysteine to phenylalanine, totals 13 residues. CDR3 DNA only is kept here, 39 bases in frame from base 1. Between the V and J ends, shortened by 2 bases and 5 bases respectively, the junction contains 7 bases. The germline V gene (reference sequence) specifies SEHNR as CDR1 and FQNEAQ as CDR2.